These T cell receptor beta chains were read from a single sample in a study of cytomegalovirus exposure and HLA in healthy donors. Assay used: immunoSEQ multiplex PCR; TCRdb lists only in-frame clones, some missing. This sample has 55,000 to 75,000 clones, with approximately 93% found just once. Sequenced input: PBMCs. Receptors were obtained from a man aged 18 to 29 in good health and CMV-seropositive. The CDR3 runs from the conserved cysteine through the conserved F or W. D genes are given only for firm matches. Some rows mark clone size as missing; the rest say once, few, many or name a class of expanded clone.

size: -; D: TRBD1; J: TRBJ2-5; V: TRBV4-2; CDR3: CASSQQTGGGETQYF; DNA: TGTGCCAGCAGCCAACAGACAGGGGGAGGGGAGACCCAGTACTTC
size: -; D: TRBD1; J: TRBJ2-1; V: TRBV7-3; CDR3: CASSLVPGQGYNEQFF; DNA: TGTGCCAGCAGCCTGGTACCGGGACAGGGTTACAATGAGCAGTTCTTC
size: -; D: -; J: TRBJ2-5; V: TRBV6-6; CDR3: CASSYTIRVDQETQYF; DNA: TGTGCCAGCAGTTACACTATCAGGGTTGACCAAGAGACCCAGTACTTC
size: once; D: -; J: TRBJ2-5; V: TRBV10-3; CDR3: CAISFTGIVGETQYF; DNA: TGTGCCATCAGTTTCACAGGGATAGTTGGAGAGACCCAGTACTTC
size: -; D: -; J: TRBJ2-7; V: TRBV5-6; CDR3: CASSLLNIHMYEQYF; DNA: TGTGCCAGCAGCTTGTTGAACATCCACATGTACGAGCAGTACTTC
size: -; D: -; J: TRBJ1-5; V: TRBV6-5; CDR3: CATSWRNQPQHF; DNA: TGTGCCACCTCGTGGAGGAATCAGCCCCAGCATTTT
size: -; D: TRBD2; J: TRBJ2-3; V: TRBV4-1; CDR3: CATRGVGDTQYF; DNA: TGCGCCACGCGGGGGGTTGGGGATACGCAGTATTTT
size: -; D: TRBD1; J: TRBJ2-3; V: TRBV4-1; CDR3: CASSLYARQGVTDTQYF; DNA: TGCGCCAGCAGCCTATACGCAAGACAGGGGGTGACAGATACGCAGTATTTT
size: -; D: -; J: TRBJ2-5; V: TRBV7-3; CDR3: CASSLTSGETQYF; DNA: TGTGCCAGCAGCTTAACATCCGGGGAGACCCAGTACTTC
size: -; D: TRBD1; J: TRBJ1-5; V: TRBV6-5; CDR3: CASSFGTGHNQPQHF; DNA: TGTGCCAGCAGTTTTGGGACAGGGCACAATCAGCCCCAGCATTTT
size: -; D: TRBD1; J: TRBJ2-1; V: TRBV6-4; CDR3: CASSDSFTGGLNEQFF; DNA: TGTGCCAGCAGTGACTCGTTTACAGGGGGCCTTAATGAGCAGTTCTTC
size: once; D: TRBD1; J: TRBJ1-5; V: TRBV2; CDR3: CASSPDRGLGPQHF; DNA: TGTGCCAGCAGTCCCGACAGGGGCTTAGGACCCCAGCATTTT
size: once; D: -; J: TRBJ2-7; V: TRBV9; CDR3: CASSVGRGVYEQYF; DNA: TGTGCCAGCAGCGTAGGGAGGGGAGTCTACGAGCAGTACTTC
size: -; D: -; J: TRBJ2-7; V: TRBV7-9; CDR3: CASSSVDTHEQYF; DNA: TGTGCCAGCAGCTCTGTAGACACCCACGAGCAGTACTTC
size: -; D: TRBD1; J: TRBJ1-5; V: TRBV19; CDR3: CASRDRGRVTQPQHF; DNA: TGTGCCAGTAGAGACAGGGGAAGGGTGACTCAGCCCCAGCATTTT
size: -; D: -; J: TRBJ1-4; V: TRBV18; CDR3: CASSPLAGTNEKLFF; DNA: TGTGCCAGCTCACCTTTGGCAGGGACTAATGAAAAACTGTTTTTT
size: -; D: -; J: TRBJ2-3; V: TRBV7-8; CDR3: CASSYRPGHYSGDTQYF; DNA: TGTGCCAGCAGCTATCGGCCGGGACATTACTCGGGAGATACGCAGTATTTT
size: -; D: TRBD2; J: TRBJ2-7; V: TRBV6-1; CDR3: CASSEGGLAGGPRYF; DNA: TGTGCCAGCAGTGAAGGGGGACTAGCGGGGGGGCCTCGGTACTTC
size: -; D: -; J: TRBJ2-1; V: TRBV27; CDR3: CASSLAGSSYNEQFF; DNA: TGTGCCAGCAGTTTAGCGGGAAGTTCTTACAATGAGCAGTTCTTC
size: -; D: -; J: TRBJ2-3; V: TRBV5-1; CDR3: CASSLDGTSTDTQYF; DNA: TGCGCCAGCAGCTTGGACGGGACTAGCACAGATACGCAGTATTTT
size: -; D: -; J: TRBJ1-2; V: TRBV5-4; CDR3: CASSLGAGDYGYTF; DNA: TGTGCCAGCAGCTTGGGCGCAGGGGACTATGGCTACACCTTC
size: -; D: -; J: TRBJ2-7; V: TRBV29-1; CDR3: CSVVGQFYEQYF; DNA: TGCAGCGTTGTGGGGCAATTTTACGAGCAGTACTTC
size: -; D: TRBD2; J: TRBJ2-7; V: TRBV16; CDR3: CASSRGGTSSYEQYF; DNA: TGTGCCAGCAGCCGCGGGGGGACTTCCTCCTACGAGCAGTACTTC
size: -; D: TRBD1; J: TRBJ1-3; V: TRBV6-5; CDR3: CASSEQGIGNTIYF; DNA: TGTGCCAGCAGCGAACAGGGGATTGGAAACACCATATATTTT
size: -; D: -; J: TRBJ2-1; V: TRBV5-1; CDR3: CASTFGGNEQFF; DNA: TGCGCCAGCACCTTCGGGGGAAATGAGCAGTTCTTC
size: -; D: -; J: TRBJ1-2; V: TRBV29-1; CDR3: CSVRGPSGFGYTF; DNA: TGCAGCGTTCGCGGCCCCTCGGGGTTTGGCTACACCTTC
size: -; D: TRBD1; J: TRBJ2-5; V: TRBV6-5; CDR3: CASSLGQGEWETQYF; DNA: TGTGCCAGCAGTTTGGGACAGGGGGAATGGGAGACCCAGTACTTC
size: -; D: TRBD1; J: TRBJ1-1; V: TRBV28; CDR3: CASISGGLNTEAFF; DNA: TGTGCCAGCATTTCAGGGGGCCTGAACACTGAAGCTTTCTTT
size: -; D: TRBD1; J: TRBJ2-6; V: TRBV7-3; CDR3: CASRTTGAGGANVLTF; DNA: TGTGCCAGCAGAACGACAGGGGCGGGGGGGGCCAACGTCCTGACTTTC
size: -; D: -; J: TRBJ1-2; V: TRBV5-5; CDR3: CASSWGHRRTYGYTF; DNA: TGTGCCAGCAGCTGGGGACACCGGAGGACCTATGGCTACACCTTC